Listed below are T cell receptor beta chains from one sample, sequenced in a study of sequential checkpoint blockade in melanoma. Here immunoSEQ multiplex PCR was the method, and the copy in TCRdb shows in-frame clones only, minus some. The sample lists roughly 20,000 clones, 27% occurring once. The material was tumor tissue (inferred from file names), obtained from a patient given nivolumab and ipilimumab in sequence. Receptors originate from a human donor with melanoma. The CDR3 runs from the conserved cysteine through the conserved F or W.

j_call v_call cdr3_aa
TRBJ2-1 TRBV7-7 CASSLEGSTVNEQFF
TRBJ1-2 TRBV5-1 CASSLGSANYGYTF
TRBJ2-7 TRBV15 CATSRTSEAYEQYF
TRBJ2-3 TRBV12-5 CASTRGTDTQYF
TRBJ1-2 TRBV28 CASLDSWGGYTF
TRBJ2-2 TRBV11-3 CASSFGSNPTGELFF
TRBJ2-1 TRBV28 CASTRGGRAFNEQFF
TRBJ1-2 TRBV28 CASSFRELYGYTF
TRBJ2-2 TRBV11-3 CASSKRTSVGELFF
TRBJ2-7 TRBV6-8 CASSYQQIYEQYF
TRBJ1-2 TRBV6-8 CASTNRGGSYGYTF
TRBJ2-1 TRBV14 CASSPQTGSYNEQFF
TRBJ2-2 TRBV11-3 CASSGQGQNTGELFF
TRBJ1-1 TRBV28 CASSSTGTEAFF
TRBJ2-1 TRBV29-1 CSVEDHPLSYNEQFF
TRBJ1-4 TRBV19 CASSAINTGEKEKLFF
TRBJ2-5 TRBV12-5 CASALSVGSAETQYF
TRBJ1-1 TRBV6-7 CASPGQTSEAFF
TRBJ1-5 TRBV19 CASGFTGVGQPQHF
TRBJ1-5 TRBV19 CASSRDANQPQHF
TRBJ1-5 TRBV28 CASSFPALYSNQPQHF
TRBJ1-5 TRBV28 CASSFAFQPQHF
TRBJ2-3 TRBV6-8 CASRQGGTDTQYF
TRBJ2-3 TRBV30 CASRSLAGGSSDTQYF
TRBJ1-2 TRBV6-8 CASSRMRGGLNYGYTF
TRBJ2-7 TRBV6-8 CASSYLGAEYEQYF
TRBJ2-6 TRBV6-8 CASSYSSGSSGANVLTF
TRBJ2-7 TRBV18 CASSSDRVEQYF
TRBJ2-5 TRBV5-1 CASSLQGTGGAGETQYF
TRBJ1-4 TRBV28 CASSLTGLSTNEKLFF
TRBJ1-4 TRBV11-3 CASSTQGTANEKLFF
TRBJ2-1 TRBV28 CASSAGGQLSYNEQFF
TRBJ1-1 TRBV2 CASTLTGGNTEAFF
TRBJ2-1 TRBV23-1 CASSQSPTGGSYNEQFF
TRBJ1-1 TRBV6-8 CASSWDLNTEAFF
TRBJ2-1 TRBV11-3 CASSFQSSYNEQFF
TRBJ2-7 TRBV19 CASSDTGTVSYEQYF
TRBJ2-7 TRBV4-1 CASSMGQGYEQYF
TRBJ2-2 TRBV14 CASSRDQTGELFF
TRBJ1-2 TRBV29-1 CSVGPGQGAGGYTF
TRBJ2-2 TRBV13 CASSLGTTTGELFF
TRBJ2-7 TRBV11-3 CASRGGTGYGEQYF
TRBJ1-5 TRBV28 CASSLSGSLNQPQHF
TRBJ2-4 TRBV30 CAWRVRSEYIQYF
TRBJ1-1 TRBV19 CASSIQGLQAFF
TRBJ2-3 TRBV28 CASSLYTDTQYF
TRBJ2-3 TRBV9 CASRAASTDTQYF
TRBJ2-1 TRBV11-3 CASSSEPGLANNEQFF
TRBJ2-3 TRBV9 CASSVGLAGAGADTQYF
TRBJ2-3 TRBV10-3 CASGGDYPLQYF
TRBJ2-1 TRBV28 CASGWGTSGYNEQFF